This T cell receptor (beta chain) was sequenced for a study of blood T cell repertoires in COVID-19. Study at large: Samples came from the United States, Italy and Spain, spanning acute and convalescent COVID-19. Sample material is recorded as cDNA or gDNA derived from T cells, B-cell-depleted T cells, or PBMCs.

In the original workflow: Amplifying reference gene primers gave estimates of nucleated cell counts. TCRdb's table, derived via immunoSEQ multiplex PCR, lists solely in-frame clones and lacks some. V, J and clone size are those of that table, while D and trimming were read from the DNA. The profile shows 300,000 to 400,000 clones, 80% to 90% of them singletons. V gave up 4 bases and J gave up 3 bases; unmatched junction bases: 6. The CDR3 has 16 residues. Germline CDR1 is SGHNT and CDR2 is YYREEE (reference sequence). Adults between about 18 and 89 years of age took part from 20 to 25 US areas. Sequencing was done on a sample of PBMCs or T cells enriched from blood (not recorded which). This chain joins TRBV5-4 and TRBJ2-3; 12 nucleotides agree with TRBD2. This receptor was identified in a middle-aged woman with acute COVID-19. The CDR3 region is CASSPGLAGLTDTQYF. In DNA form, the CDR3 reads TGTGCCAGCAGCCCGGGACTAGCGGGTCTAACAGATACGCAGTATTTT.